These 20 T cell receptor beta chains were all obtained from the same sample, sequenced in a study of T cells in Graves' hyperthyroidism and ophthalmopathy. Template material for amplifying TCR beta CDR3 regions consisted of RNA transcripts. The HTBI primer set was used in a first-round RT-PCR of the TCR CDR3. TCRdb redid the calling of the multiplex PCR reads with MiXCR, one entry per CDR3 protein. The sample lists roughly 710,000 distinct CDR3 sequences, roughly a third occurring once. The sequenced sample was blood. The source is a middle-aged woman with Graves' hyperthyroidism.

This sequence joins TRBV6-5 and TRBJ1-1, with 7 bases lining up with TRBD1. V shed 6 bases, J shed 1 base, and the junction held 8 bases outside the gene matches. CDR1 is MNHEY, CDR2 SVGAGI, per germline. This CDR3 is 15 amino acids long. In DNA, the CDR3 is TGTGCCAGCAGGAACCGACAGGGAGGGAACACTGAAGCTTTCTTT. It specifies CASRNRQGGNTEAFF.

V gene TRBV15 combines with J gene TRBJ1-5; 7 positions match TRBD1. CDR3 length equals 16 residues. V dropped 0 bases and J dropped 1; count of bases not matched to a gene: 3. The germline V gene has CDR1 LNHNV and CDR2 YYDKDF (reference sequence). In DNA, the CDR3 is TGTGCCACCAGCAGAGATCCGACAGGGAGCAATCAGCCCCAGCATTTT. Protein product: CATSRDPTGSNQPQHF.

The V and J genes are TRBV15 and TRBJ2-1; maybe TRBD1 (5 bases). Trimming cost V 0 bases and J 8 bases, with 14 bases left between them. The CDR3 has 15 residues. The germline gives CDR1 LNHNV, CDR2 YYDKDF (reference sequence). The CDR3 DNA reads as TGTGCCACCAGCAGAGATTCCCAGGGTCTGGATGAGCAGTTCTTC. Translated: CATSRDSQGLDEQFF.

The rearrangement links TRBV9 to TRBJ1-2; D may be TRBD1 (5 bases). There are 14 residues in the CDR3. Deletions cut 0 bases from V and 8 bases from J, with 14 bases between. CDR1 is SGDLS and CDR2 is YYNGEE in the germline V gene. As DNA, the CDR3 is TGTGCCAGCAGCGTAGCCGCAGGGTTGAGCGGCTACACCTTC. This codes for CASSVAAGLSGYTF.

At least ten counts were recorded for this clonotype. The chain recombines TRBV7-6 with TRBJ1-3; 7 nucleotides agree with TRBD1. This CDR3 is built from 15 residues. Trimming removed 1 base from V and 4 bases from J; junction bases left unmatched: 4. CDR1 and CDR2 (germline): SGHVS, FNYEAQ. The CDR3 DNA sequence: TGTGCCAGCAGCTTAGACAGGGGATGGGGAAACACCATATATTTT. Amino acids: CASSLDRGWGNTIYF.

About this clonotype: This may be a read error, as it is one base from a much larger clone. The CDR3 sequence: CASSMGQGSEQYF. DNA of the CDR3: TGTGCCAGTAGTATGGGACAGGGCTCCGAGCAGTACTTC. This chain uses TRBV19 with TRBJ2-7, with 9 bases identical to TRBD1. Germline-derived CDR1 and CDR2 are LNHDA and SQIVND (reference sequence). This CDR3 region has 13 residues. Trimming cost V 3 bases and J 6 bases; bases outside gene matches: 3. The full variable domain, its missing parts supplied by reference TRBV19 and TRBJ2-7, is DGGITQSPKYLFRKEGQNVTLSCEQNLNHDAMYWYRQDPGQGLRLIYYSQIVNDFQKGDIAEGYSVSREKKESFPLTVTSAQKNPTAFYLCASSMGQGSEQYFGPGTRLTVT.

Note on this clonotype: Being one base from a much bigger clone, this may be a read error. Lacking the conserved final phenylalanine or tryptophan, this CDR3 likely reflects a read error. The V call is TRBV7-9, the J call TRBJ2-7; D remains ambiguous. The CDR3 is 14 residues long. V lost 4 bases, J lost 2 bases, and 12 bases lay in between. CDR1 and CDR2 (germline): SEHNR, FQNEAQ (reference sequence). The CDR3 DNA is TGTGCCAGCAGCTGGGCCCTAGTCACCTACGAGCAGTACCTC. It translates to CASSWALVTYEQYL.

In its sample, this clonotype was seen a few times. At one boundary the junction diverges from the germline segment, which might be a read error. This chain uses TRBV7-7 with TRBJ2-3; D may be TRBD2 (5 bases). The germline CDR1 and CDR2 sequences are SSHAT and FNYEAQ (reference sequence). The length of the CDR3 is 14 residues. The CDR3 nucleotides are TGTGCTAGCAGCTTAAGTGAGGGTTCAGATACGCAGTATTTT. It encodes CASSLSEGSDTQYF.

In its sample, this clonotype was seen many times. A much larger clone lies a single base off, so this may be a read error. This chain joins TRBV10-3 and TRBJ2-6; the D gene could be TRBD1 or TRBD2 (5 bases each). V lost 11 bases and J 0 bases, leaving 14 bases between the germline ends. The CDR3 sequence is 15 residues long. Germline V gives CDR1 ENHRY, CDR2 SYGVKD. The CDR3 loop reads CAVTQGPSGANVLTF. As DNA, the CDR3 is TGTGCCGTCACGCAGGGACCCTCTGGGGCCAACGTCCTGACTTTC.

This clonotype was seen only a few times. The chain links TRBV20-1 to TRBJ2-7, with D unresolved. There are 14 residues in the CDR3. Trimming took 5 bases from V and 2 from J, leaving 16 bases between them. The germline V gene has CDR1 DFQATT and CDR2 SNEGSKA (reference sequence). The CDR3 region has the DNA TGCAGTGCTTCGGAGATCTCAAGTCCCTACGAGCAGTACTTC. Amino acid sequence: CSASEISSPYEQYF.

J is TRBJ1-1 and V is TRBV7-9; TRBD1 might be the D (5 bases). Per the germline V gene, CDR1 is SEHNR and CDR2 is FQNEAQ (reference sequence). The CDR3 has 13 amino acids. V lost 5 bases, J lost 5 bases, and 12 bases lay in between. In DNA form, the CDR3 reads TGTGCCAGCAGCCCCCACGGGGGGACTGAAGCTTTCTTT. Amino acid sequence: CASSPHGGTEAFF.

The chain joins TRBV19 to TRBJ1-1; 7 bases are a match to TRBD1. J gave up 2 bases and V 6 bases, and 9 bases lay outside the gene matches. The CDR3 is made up of 15 amino acids. Germline V CDR1 and CDR2: LNHDA, SQIVND (reference sequence). This CDR3 reads CASRAPGQINTEAFF. The CDR3 nucleotides are TGTGCCAGTAGGGCACCGGGACAGATTAACACTGAAGCTTTCTTT.

This clonotype was recorded at least ten times. This chain joins TRBV5-4 and TRBJ2-7; 7 bases match TRBD2. CDR1 and CDR2 from the germline V gene are SGHNT and YYREEE (reference sequence). The CDR3 is 13 amino acids. Losses at the gene ends were 3 bases for V and 6 bases for J; bases not matched to a gene: 6. The CDR3: CASSYQGGGEQYF. The DNA for the CDR3 is TGTGCCAGCAGCTACCAGGGCGGGGGCGAGCAGTACTTC.

Remarks on this clonotype: Germline and junction disagree at one end, which may indicate a read error. This chain links TRBV6-1 with TRBJ1-4; 7 bases map to TRBD1. The CDR3 runs 14 residues. Germline CDR1 is MNHNS and CDR2 is SASEGT. In nucleotides, the CDR3 is TGTGCCAGCAACTGGGGGACAGTCGATGAAAAACTGTTTTTC. Translation gives CASNWGTVDEKLFF.

Turning to this clonotype: An end of the junction differs from the germline gene, which may be a read error. The V gene is TRBV10-1, the J gene TRBJ1-1; TRBD1 agrees at 7 bases. Per germline, CDR1 WNHNN and CDR2 SYGVQD (reference sequence). The CDR3 runs 15 residues. The CDR3 DNA reads TGTGCCAGCTCACAGAGACAGGGACTGAACACTGAAGCTTTCTTT. Translation gives CASSQRQGLNTEAFF.

V gene TRBV6-2 or TRBV6-3 combines with J gene TRBJ1-1; D call uncertain. The CDR3 has 15 amino acids. Trimming took 0 bases from V and 0 from J, leaving 8 bases between them. Germline V lookup: CDR1 MNHEY, CDR2 SVGEGT. CDR3 sequence (DNA): TGTGCCAGCAGTTACTCGTCCAGAATGAACACTGAAGCTTTCTTT. It codes for CASSYSSRMNTEAFF.

This clonotype was seen repeatedly, ten times or more. The chain recombines TRBV7-2 with TRBJ2-7, with 9 bases that match TRBD2. The CDR3 spans 15 residues. The ends lost 3 bases at V and 2 bases at J; junction bases unmatched: 5. Germline CDR1 and CDR2: SGHTA and FQGNSA. The CDR3 sequence: CASSLFAGGPYEQYF. Written as DNA, the CDR3 is TGTGCCAGCAGCTTGTTCGCGGGAGGGCCCTACGAGCAGTACTTC. The full variable domain, with the rest looked up from reference TRBV7-2 and TRBJ2-7, is GAGVSQSPSNKVTEKGKDVELRCDPISGHTALYWYRQSLGQGLEFLIYFQGNSAPDKSGLPSDRFSAERTGGSVSTLTIQRTQQEDSAVYLCASSLFAGGPYEQYFGPGTRLTVT.

The chain is built from TRBV2 and TRBJ1-1; 9 nucleotides agree with TRBD1. CDR1 SNHLY and CDR2 FYNNEI come from the germline V gene. The CDR3 extends over 16 amino acids. V was clipped by 6 bases and J by 4 bases; unmatched bases: 12. The CDR3 DNA reads TGTGCCAGCAGCCCCCGGGGCGGACAGGGGACCACTGAAGCTTTCTTT. Encoded protein: CASSPRGGQGTTEAFF.

This clonotype was picked up many times. The rearrangement joins TRBV7-2 to TRBJ2-7, with D hard to call. Germline CDR1 is SGHTA and CDR2 is FQGNSA. With 5 bases removed from V and 5 bases from J, the gap between germline ends came to 13 bases. The CDR3 is 13 amino acids. DNA of the CDR3: TGTGCCAGCAGCGTCGTTATGGCCAACGAGCAGTACTTC. Translation gives CASSVVMANEQYF.

Of note for this clonotype: A clone one base away is much larger, so this may be a read error. The chain combines TRBV12-3 or TRBV12-4 with TRBJ2-6; 7 positions agree with TRBD1. The length of the CDR3 is 15 residues. The V segment lost 10 bases and the J segment 4 bases; nucleotides outside the gene matches: 10. The CDR3 nucleotides are TGTGCCAACTTCATGACAGGGTCCGGGGCCAACGTCCTGACTTTC. This translates into CANFMTGSGANVLTF.